Following are 15 T cell receptor beta chains from one sample sequenced in a study of identical twins listed by TCRdb under 2016. Library preparation used 5' RACE. This sample was sequenced with an Illumina HiSeq 2000. TCRdb trimmed public reads at Q25 via fastp, called clones via MiXCR and kept in-frame beta chains. Identical CDR3 protein sequences are pooled into one entry, listed with their most common genes and DNA. The sample table contains 450,000 or so distinct CDR3 sequences; only one count was recorded for around 14% of them. The ten largest clones take up 0.52% of the sample. The data also belong to a second study, concerning yellow fever vaccine responses in identical twins.

Sequenced material: CD4+ T cells sorted from blood. The receptors here all came from a young woman in good health.

This clonotype has at least ten counts. This chain joins TRBV5-1 and TRBJ1-5, with TRBD1 matching over 8 bases. The CDR3 is 16 residues long. V lost 0 bases, J lost 0 bases, and 2 bases stayed unmatched. CDR1 SGHRS and CDR2 YFSETQ come from the germline V gene. The CDR3, as DNA: TGCGCCAGCAGCTTGGGGACAGGGCCTAGCAATCAGCCCCAGCATTTT. It translates to CASSLGTGPSNQPQHF.

This clonotype occurred a few times. The V and J genes are TRBV7-3 and TRBJ2-3; 7 bases agree with TRBD2. Unmatched junction bases numbered 7, after V lost 5 bases and J lost 2 bases. The V gene's germline CDR1 is SGHTA and CDR2 FQGTGA. There are 15 residues in the CDR3. The CDR3 here is CASSPGTTFTDTQYF. In DNA, the CDR3 is TGTGCCAGCAGCCCCGGGACTACATTCACAGATACGCAGTATTTT.

This clonotype was observed a few times. This chain links TRBV7-2 with TRBJ1-4; no reliable D call. The CDR3 contains 14 residues. Germline CDR1 and CDR2: SGHTA and FQGNSA. The V gene lost 2 bases and the J gene lost 4 bases, with 8 bases spanning the gap. The CDR3 DNA reads as TGTGCCAGCAGCTTACGGCAGAATAATGAAAAACTGTTTTTT. Protein: CASSLRQNNEKLFF.

This clonotype was recorded a few times. The chain employs TRBV21-1 and TRBJ2-1. TRBV21-1 is recorded as a pseudogene. The CDR3 is 15 amino acids. CDR3: CASSKIGRLYNEQFF. The CDR3 DNA is TGTGCCAGCAGCAAGATCGGTAGGCTTTACAATGAGCAGTTCTTC.

This clonotype was recorded at least ten times. The genes are TRBV20-1 and TRBJ2-3; TRBD1 might be the D (7 bases). V lost 6 bases, J lost 5 bases, and 21 bases lay in between. CDR1 and CDR2 (germline): DFQATT, SNEGSKA (reference sequence). CDR3 size: 15 residues. The CDR3 nucleotides read TGCAGTGCCCCAGGGGGGCCACTTCACCGAGATACGCAGTATTTT. Residues: CSAPGGPLHRDTQYF.

The sample holds a few counts of this clonotype. The CDR3 here is CASSKDRNYEQYF. In nucleotides, the CDR3 is TGTGCCAGCTCAAAAGATAGGAACTACGAGCAGTACTTC. The chain employs TRBV18 and TRBJ2-7; D unclear. The CDR3 is 13 residues long. Germline V gene data show CDR1 as KGHSH and CDR2 as LQKENI. Trimming cost V 5 bases and J 3 bases, with 11 bases left between them.

This clonotype was observed a handful of times. The chain employs TRBV29-1 and TRBJ1-2, with 7 bases identical to TRBD1. The CDR3 is 12 amino acids. Germline values: CDR1 SQVTM, CDR2 ANQGSEA. With V trimmed by 6 bases and J by 8 bases, 9 bases remained unmatched. The CDR3 here is CSVATGFGGYTF. As DNA, the CDR3 is TGCAGCGTAGCGACAGGGTTCGGAGGCTACACCTTC.

In this sample, this clonotype turned up a few times. V is TRBV6-1 and J is TRBJ1-1; the match to TRBD1 covers 8 bases. Germline CDR1 MNHNS, CDR2 SASEGT. This CDR3 comprises 14 residues. The junction had 6 bases not matched to a gene; V was cut back by 8 bases and J by 1 base. DNA for the CDR3: TGTGCCAGCCGGAGGGGACAGGAGAACACTGAAGCTTTCTTT. As protein: CASRRGQENTEAFF.

The sample holds many counts of this clonotype. This rearrangement joins TRBV10-3 to TRBJ2-6, with 15 bases identical to TRBD2. The CDR3 runs 17 residues. The germline CDR1 and CDR2 sequences are ENHRY and SYGVKD. V shed 7 bases, J shed 3 bases, and the junction held 4 bases outside the gene matches. CDR3 in DNA: TGTGCCATCACCCGGGGACTAGCGGGAGGTGGGGCCAACGTCCTGACTTTC. Protein product: CAITRGLAGGGANVLTF.

This clonotype was detected only a few times. The rearrangement links TRBV14 to TRBJ2-7; weak D call: TRBD1 (6 bases). The germline V and J ends were trimmed by 4 bases and 1 base, with 17 bases remaining between them. Germline values: CDR1 SGHDN, CDR2 FVKESK. CDR3 length equals 16 residues. DNA of the CDR3: TGTGCCAGCAGCCTTGTACAGGGCTCGGAATCCTACGAGCAGTACTTC. Its protein is CASSLVQGSESYEQYF.

This clonotype was observed a few times. V is TRBV2 and J is TRBJ2-2, with unresolved D. The CDR3 covers 15 residues. V was cut by 2 bases and J by 7 bases, with 14 bases left in between. The germline V gene has CDR1 SNHLY and CDR2 FYNNEI. The CDR3 bases are TGTGCCAGCAGTGAAAACAACCCGACGGTCGGGGAGCTGTTTTTT. Translated, it gives CASSENNPTVGELFF.

This clonotype was detected only a few times. This chain connects TRBV7-2 to TRBJ2-7, with 10 bases that match TRBD2. Trimming cost V 1 base and J 13 bases; bases outside gene matches: 7. Germline CDR1 is SGHTA and CDR2 is FQGNSA. This CDR3 has 13 residues. The CDR3 sequence is CASSLVQAGGAYF. In DNA form, the CDR3 reads TGTGCCAGCAGCTTAGTTCAAGCGGGAGGGGCTTACTTC.

This clonotype is a singleton in its sample. The chain employs TRBV12-1 and TRBJ2-3; the table assigns TRBD2, which was not confirmed against the DNA. TRBV12-1 is tagged as a pseudogene. This CDR3 has 18 residues. CDR3 protein: CASSYLLSWTHNTDTQYF. CDR3 coding DNA: TGTGCCAGCAGCTATCTTCTTAGTTGGACTCATAACACAGATACGCAGTATTTT.

This clonotype showed up many times. This sequence joins TRBV7-2 and TRBJ2-7; D might be TRBD2 (5 bases). Germline lookup yields CDR1 SGHTA and CDR2 FQGNSA. This CDR3 has 11 residues. Trimming pared 5 bases from V and 3 bases from J, leaving 5 bases between. The CDR3 protein is CASSRDYEQYF. The CDR3 DNA sequence: TGTGCCAGCAGCCGGGACTACGAGCAGTACTTC.

This chain links TRBV4-2 with TRBJ2-5; D is perhaps TRBD2 (7 bases). The germline CDR1 and CDR2 sequences are LGHNA and YNFKEQ. This CDR3 region has 15 residues. Trimming left V 5 bases short and J 5 bases short, with 18 bases between. CDR3 protein: CASSNRGAGGETQYF. The CDR3 DNA reads TGTGCCAGCAGCAACCGGGGGGCTGGGGGGGAGACCCAGTACTTC.